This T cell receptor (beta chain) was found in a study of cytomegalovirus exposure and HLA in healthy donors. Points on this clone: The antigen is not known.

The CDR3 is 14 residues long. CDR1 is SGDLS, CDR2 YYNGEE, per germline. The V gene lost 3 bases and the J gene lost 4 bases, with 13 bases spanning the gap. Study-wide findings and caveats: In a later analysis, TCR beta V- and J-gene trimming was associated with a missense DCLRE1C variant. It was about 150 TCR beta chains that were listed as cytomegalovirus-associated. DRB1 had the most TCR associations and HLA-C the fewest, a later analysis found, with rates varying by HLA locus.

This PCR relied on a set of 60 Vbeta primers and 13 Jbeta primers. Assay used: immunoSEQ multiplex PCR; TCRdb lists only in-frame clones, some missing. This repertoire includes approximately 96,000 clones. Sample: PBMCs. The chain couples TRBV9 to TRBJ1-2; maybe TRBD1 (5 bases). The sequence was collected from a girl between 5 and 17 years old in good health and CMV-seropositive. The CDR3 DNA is TGTGCCAGCAGCGGGGGGGGAGGGCGCTATGGCTACACCTTC. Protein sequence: CASSGGGGRYGYTF. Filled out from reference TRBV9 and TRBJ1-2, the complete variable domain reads DSGVTQTPKHLITATGQRVTLRCSPRSGDLSVYWYQQSLDQGLQFLIQYYNGEERAKGNILERFSAQQFPDLHSELNLSSLELGDSALYFCASSGGGGRYGYTFGSGTRLTVV.